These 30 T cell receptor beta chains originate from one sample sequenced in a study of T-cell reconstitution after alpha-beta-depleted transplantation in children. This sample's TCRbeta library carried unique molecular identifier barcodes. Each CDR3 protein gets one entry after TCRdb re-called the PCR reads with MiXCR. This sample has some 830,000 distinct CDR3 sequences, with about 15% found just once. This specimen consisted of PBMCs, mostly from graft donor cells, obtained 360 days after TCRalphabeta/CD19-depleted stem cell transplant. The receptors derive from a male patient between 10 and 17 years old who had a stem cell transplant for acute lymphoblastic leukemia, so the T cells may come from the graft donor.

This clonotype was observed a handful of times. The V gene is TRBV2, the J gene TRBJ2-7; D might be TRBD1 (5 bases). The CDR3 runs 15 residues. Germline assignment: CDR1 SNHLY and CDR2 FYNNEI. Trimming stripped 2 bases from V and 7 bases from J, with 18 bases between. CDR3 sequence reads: CASSEISRALKEQYF. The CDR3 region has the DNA TGTGCCAGCAGTGAAATCTCCAGGGCCCTTAAGGAGCAGTACTTC. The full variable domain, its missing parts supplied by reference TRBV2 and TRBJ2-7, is EPEVTQTPSHQVTQMGQEVILRCVPISNHLYFYWYRQILGQKVEFLVSFYNNEISEKSEIFDDQFSVERPDGSNFTLKIRSTKLEDSAMYFCASSEISRALKEQYFGPGTRLTVT.

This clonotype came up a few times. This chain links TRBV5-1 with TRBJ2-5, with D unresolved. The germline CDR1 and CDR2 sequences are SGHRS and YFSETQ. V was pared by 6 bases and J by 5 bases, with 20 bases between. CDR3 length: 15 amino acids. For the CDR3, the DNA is TGCGCCAGCACAGGAAAGGCAGGTGGAAGTGAGACCCAGTACTTC. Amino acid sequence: CASTGKAGGSETQYF.

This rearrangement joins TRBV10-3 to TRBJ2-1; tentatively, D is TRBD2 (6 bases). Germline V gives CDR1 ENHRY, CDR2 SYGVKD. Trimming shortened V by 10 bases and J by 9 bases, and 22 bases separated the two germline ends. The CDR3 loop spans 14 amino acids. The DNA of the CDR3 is TGTGCCACCGGATCCGGGACTGATAGGGGTGAGCAGTTCTTC. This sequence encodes CATGSGTDRGEQFF.

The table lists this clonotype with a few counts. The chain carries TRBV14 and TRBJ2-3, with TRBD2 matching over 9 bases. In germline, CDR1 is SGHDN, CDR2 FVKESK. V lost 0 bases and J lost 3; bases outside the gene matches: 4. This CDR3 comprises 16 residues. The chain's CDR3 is CASSQDAGLATDTQYF. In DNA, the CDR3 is TGTGCCAGCAGCCAAGATGCGGGACTAGCAACAGATACGCAGTATTTT. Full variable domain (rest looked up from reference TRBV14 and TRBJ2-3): EAGVTQFPSHSVIEKGQTVTLRCDPISGHDNLYWYRRVMGKEIKFLLHFVKESKQDESGMPNNRFLAERTGGTYSTLKVQPAELEDSGVYFCASSQDAGLATDTQYFGPGTRLTVL.

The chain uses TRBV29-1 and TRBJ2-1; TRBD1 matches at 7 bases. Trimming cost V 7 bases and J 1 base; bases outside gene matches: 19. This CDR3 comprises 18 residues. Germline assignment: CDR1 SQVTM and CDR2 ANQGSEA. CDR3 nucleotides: TGCAGCGCCCTGTGGGACAGATTTTATCCTATATCCTACAATGAGCAGTTCTTC. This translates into CSALWDRFYPISYNEQFF.

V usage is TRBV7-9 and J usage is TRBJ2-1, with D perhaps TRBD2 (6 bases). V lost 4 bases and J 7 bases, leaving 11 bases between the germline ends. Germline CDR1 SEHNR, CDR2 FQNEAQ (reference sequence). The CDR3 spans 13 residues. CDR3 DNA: TGTGCCAGCAGCTCCGCGGCGGGGAATGAGCAGTTCTTC. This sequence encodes CASSSAAGNEQFF.

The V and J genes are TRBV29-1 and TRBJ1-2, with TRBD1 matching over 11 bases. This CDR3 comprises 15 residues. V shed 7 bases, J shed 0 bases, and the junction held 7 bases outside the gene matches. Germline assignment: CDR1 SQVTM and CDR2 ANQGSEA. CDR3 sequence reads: CSARTGGAANYGYTF. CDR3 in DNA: TGCAGCGCCCGGACAGGGGGCGCGGCTAACTATGGCTACACCTTC.

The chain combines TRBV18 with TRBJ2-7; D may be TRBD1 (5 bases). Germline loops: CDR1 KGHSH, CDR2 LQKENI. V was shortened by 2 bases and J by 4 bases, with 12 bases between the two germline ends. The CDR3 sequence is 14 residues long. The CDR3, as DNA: TGTGCCAGCTCACCAATAGACAGCGTTTACGAGCAGTACTTC. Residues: CASSPIDSVYEQYF.

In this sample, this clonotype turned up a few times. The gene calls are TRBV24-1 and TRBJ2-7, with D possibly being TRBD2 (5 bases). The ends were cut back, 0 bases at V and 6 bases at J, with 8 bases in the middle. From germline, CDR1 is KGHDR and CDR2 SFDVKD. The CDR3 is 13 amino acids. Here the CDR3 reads CATSDLRGGEQYF. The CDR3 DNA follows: TGTGCCACCAGTGATTTGAGAGGAGGCGAGCAGTACTTC.

The CDR3 region is CASSVISGYNEQFF. Written as DNA, the CDR3 is TGTGCCAGCAGCGTAATAAGCGGGTACAATGAGCAGTTCTTC. The genes are TRBV9 and TRBJ2-1, with D maybe TRBD2 (6 bases). CDR3 length: 14 amino acids. Germline assignment: CDR1 SGDLS and CDR2 YYNGEE. The ends were cut back, 1 base at V and 4 bases at J, with 9 bases in the middle.

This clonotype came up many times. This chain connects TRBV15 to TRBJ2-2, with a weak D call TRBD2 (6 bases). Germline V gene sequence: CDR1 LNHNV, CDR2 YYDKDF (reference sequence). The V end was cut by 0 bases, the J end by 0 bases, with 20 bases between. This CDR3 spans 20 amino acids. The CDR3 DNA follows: TGTGCCACCAGCAGAGATCGAGAAGCGGGTTGGTACGCGAACACCGGGGAGCTGTTTTTT. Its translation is CATSRDREAGWYANTGELFF. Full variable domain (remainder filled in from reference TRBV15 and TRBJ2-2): DAMVIQNPRYQVTQFGKPVTLSCSQTLNHNVMYWYQQKSSQAPKLLFHYYDKDFNNEADTPDNFQSRRPNTSFCFLDIRSPGLGDTAMYLCATSRDREAGWYANTGELFFGEGSRLTVL.

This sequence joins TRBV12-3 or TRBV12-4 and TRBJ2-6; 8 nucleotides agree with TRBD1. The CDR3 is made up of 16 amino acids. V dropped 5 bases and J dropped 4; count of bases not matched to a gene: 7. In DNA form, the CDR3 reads TGTGCCAGCAGTACGACAGGGGTCGCAGGGGCCAACGTCCTGACTTTC. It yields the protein CASSTTGVAGANVLTF.

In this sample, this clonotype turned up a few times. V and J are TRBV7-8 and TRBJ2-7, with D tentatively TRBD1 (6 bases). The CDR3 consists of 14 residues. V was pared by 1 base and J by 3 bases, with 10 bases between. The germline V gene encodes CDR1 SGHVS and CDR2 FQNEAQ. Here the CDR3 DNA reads TGTGCCAGCAGCTTAGTCCGGGACAACTACGAGCAGTACTTC. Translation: CASSLVRDNYEQYF.

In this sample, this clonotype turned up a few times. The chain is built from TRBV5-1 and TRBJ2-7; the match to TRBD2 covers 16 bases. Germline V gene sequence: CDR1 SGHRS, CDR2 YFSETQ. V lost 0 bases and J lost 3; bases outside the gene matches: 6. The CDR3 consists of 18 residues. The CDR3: CASSLGWGLAGGRYEQYF. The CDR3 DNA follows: TGCGCCAGCAGCTTGGGATGGGGACTAGCGGGAGGGCGCTACGAGCAGTACTTC.

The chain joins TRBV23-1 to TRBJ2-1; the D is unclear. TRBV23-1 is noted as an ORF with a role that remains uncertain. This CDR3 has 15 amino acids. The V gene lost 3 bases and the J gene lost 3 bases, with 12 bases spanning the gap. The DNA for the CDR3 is TGCGCCAGCAGTCATGGTGACGACCTCTACAATGAGCAGTTCTTC. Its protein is CASSHGDDLYNEQFF.

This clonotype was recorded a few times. The CDR3: CASSVTLVGHTDTQYF. The CDR3 nucleotides are TGTGCCAGCAGCGTAACTCTAGTGGGGCACACAGATACGCAGTATTTT. This sequence joins TRBV9 and TRBJ2-3; the D gene is possibly TRBD1 (5 bases). The CDR3 is 16 amino acids. Germline lookup yields CDR1 SGDLS and CDR2 YYNGEE. V was clipped by 1 base and J by 2 bases, with 14 bases between them.

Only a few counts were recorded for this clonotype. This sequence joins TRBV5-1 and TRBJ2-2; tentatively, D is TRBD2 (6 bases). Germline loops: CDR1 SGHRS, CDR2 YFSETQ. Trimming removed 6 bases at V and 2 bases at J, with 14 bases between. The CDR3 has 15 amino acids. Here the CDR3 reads CASTPRLVNTGELFF. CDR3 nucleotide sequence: TGCGCCAGCACCCCCCGACTAGTCAACACCGGGGAGCTGTTTTTT.

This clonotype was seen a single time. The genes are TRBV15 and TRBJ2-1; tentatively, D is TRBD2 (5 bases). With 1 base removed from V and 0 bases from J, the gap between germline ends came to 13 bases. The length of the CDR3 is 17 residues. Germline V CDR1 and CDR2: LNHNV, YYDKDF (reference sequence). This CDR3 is CATSRGGSGNSYNEQFF. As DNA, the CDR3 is TGTGCCACCAGCAGAGGTGGTTCGGGGAACTCCTACAATGAGCAGTTCTTC.

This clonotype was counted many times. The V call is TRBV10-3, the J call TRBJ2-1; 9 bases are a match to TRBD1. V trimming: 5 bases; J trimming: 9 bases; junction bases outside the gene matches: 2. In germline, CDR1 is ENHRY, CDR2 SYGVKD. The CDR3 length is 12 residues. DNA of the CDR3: TGTGCCATCAGTACAGGGGGCAGTGAGCAGTTCTTC. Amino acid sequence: CAISTGGSEQFF.

As DNA, the CDR3 is TGCAGTGCTAGACTTCTAGAGAAGGGGGGTGAGACCCAGTACTTC. Its protein is CSARLLEKGGETQYF. V gene TRBV20-1 combines with J gene TRBJ2-5; D is tentatively TRBD1 or TRBD2 (6 bases each). The CDR3 has 15 amino acids. Germline V gene data show CDR1 as DFQATT and CDR2 as SNEGSKA (reference sequence). The V end was cut by 2 bases, the J end by 5 bases, with 18 bases between.

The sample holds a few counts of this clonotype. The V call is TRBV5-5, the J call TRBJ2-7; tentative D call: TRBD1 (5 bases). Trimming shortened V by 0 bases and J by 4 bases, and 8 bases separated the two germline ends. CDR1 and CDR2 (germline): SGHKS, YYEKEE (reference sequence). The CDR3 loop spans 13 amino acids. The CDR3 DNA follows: TGTGCCAGCAGCTTGGTTCAGGGTTACGAGCAGTACTTC. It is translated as CASSLVQGYEQYF. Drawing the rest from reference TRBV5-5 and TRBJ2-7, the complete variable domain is DAGVTQSPTHLIKTRGQQVTLRCSPISGHKSVSWYQQVLGQGPQFIFQYYEKEERGRGNFPDRFSARQFPNYSSELNVNALLLGDSALYLCASSLVQGYEQYFGPGTRLTVT.

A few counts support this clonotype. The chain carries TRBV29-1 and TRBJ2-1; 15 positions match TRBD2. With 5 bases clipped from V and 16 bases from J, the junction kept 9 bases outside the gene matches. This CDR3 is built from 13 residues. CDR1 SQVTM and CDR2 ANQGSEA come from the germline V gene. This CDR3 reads CSVRTSGRVGSFF. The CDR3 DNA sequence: TGCAGCGTTCGGACTAGCGGGAGGGTGGGCTCCTTCTTC.

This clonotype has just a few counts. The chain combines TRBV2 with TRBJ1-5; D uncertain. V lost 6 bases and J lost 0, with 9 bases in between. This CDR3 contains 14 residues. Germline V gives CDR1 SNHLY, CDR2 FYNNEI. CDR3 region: CASRDHSSNQPQHF. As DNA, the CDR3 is TGTGCCAGCAGGGACCACAGTAGCAATCAGCCCCAGCATTTT.

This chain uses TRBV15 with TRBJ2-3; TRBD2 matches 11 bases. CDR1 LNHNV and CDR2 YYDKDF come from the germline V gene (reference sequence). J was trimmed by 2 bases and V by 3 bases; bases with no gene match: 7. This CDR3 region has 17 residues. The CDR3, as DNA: TGTGCCACCAGCAGGGACAGACTAGCGGGGTTCACAGATACGCAGTATTTT. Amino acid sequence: CATSRDRLAGFTDTQYF.

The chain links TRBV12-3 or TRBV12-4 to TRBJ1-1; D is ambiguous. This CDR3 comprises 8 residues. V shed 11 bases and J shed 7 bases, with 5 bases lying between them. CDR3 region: CAADEAFF. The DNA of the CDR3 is TGTGCCGCGGATGAAGCTTTCTTT.

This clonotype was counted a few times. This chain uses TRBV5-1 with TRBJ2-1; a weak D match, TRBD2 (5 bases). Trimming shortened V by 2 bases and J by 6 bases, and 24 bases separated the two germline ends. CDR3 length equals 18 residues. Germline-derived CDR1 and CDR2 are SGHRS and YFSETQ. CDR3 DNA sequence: TGCGCCAGCAGCTTCATGGCACCCGCCCGGCCCCGGGGCAATGAGCAGTTCTTC. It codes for CASSFMAPARPRGNEQFF.

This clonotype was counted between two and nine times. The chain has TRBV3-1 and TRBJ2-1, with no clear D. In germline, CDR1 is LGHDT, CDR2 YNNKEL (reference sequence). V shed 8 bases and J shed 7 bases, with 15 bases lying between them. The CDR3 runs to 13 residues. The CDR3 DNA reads TGTGCCAGCGCTAGTCTCTTGGGGAATGAGCAGTTCTTC. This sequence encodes CASASLLGNEQFF.

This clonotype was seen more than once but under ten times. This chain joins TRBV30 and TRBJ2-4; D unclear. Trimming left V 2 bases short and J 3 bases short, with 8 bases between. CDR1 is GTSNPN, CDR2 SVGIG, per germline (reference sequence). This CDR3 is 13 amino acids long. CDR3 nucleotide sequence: TGTGCCTGGAGTAAAGGAGTCAAAAACATTCAGTACTTC. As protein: CAWSKGVKNIQYF.

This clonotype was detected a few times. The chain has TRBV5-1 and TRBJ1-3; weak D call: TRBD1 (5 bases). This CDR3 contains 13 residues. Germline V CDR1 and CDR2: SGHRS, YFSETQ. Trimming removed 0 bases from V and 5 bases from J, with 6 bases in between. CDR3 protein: CASSLEGRNTIYF. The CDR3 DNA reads TGCGCCAGCAGCTTGGAGGGGAGAAACACCATATATTTT.

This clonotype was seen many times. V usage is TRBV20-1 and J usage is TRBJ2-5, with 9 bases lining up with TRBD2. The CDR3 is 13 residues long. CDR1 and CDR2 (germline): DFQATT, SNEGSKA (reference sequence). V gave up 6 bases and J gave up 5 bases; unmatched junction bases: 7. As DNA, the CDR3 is TGCAGTGCCCTAGCGGGGACGGGGGAGACCCAGTACTTC. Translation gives CSALAGTGETQYF.